The 12 T cell receptor beta chains given below trace back to one sample, sequenced in a study of response to subunit inactivated influenza vaccine. TCRdb used MiXCR to reprocess the RT-PCR reads, holding one entry per CDR3 protein. The data contain around 570,000 distinct CDR3 sequences, roughly 8.2% of them seen just once; the ten biggest clones take up 10% to 15%. Sequencing was performed on PBMCs from blood, taken around 25 months after vaccination. The receptors derive from a man between 50 and 69 years old who received an inactivated influenza vaccine.

This chain links TRBV7-2 with TRBJ2-5; 8 bases match TRBD1. Per germline, CDR1 SGHTA and CDR2 FQGNSA. The junction had 5 bases not matched to a gene; V was cut back by 5 bases and J by 3 bases. CDR3 length: 14 residues. The CDR3 DNA follows: TGTGCCAGCAGCGAGGACAGGGCTAAAGAGACCCAGTACTTC. It yields the protein CASSEDRAKETQYF.

This clonotype was found many times. The gene calls are TRBV12-3 or TRBV12-4 and TRBJ2-5; D may be TRBD2 (7 bases). V was cut by 8 bases and J by 7 bases, with 14 bases left in between. The CDR3 runs 12 residues. CDR3 residues: CASGGAIGTQYF. The CDR3 nucleotides read TGTGCCAGCGGGGGGGCGATCGGGACCCAGTACTTC.

This clonotype was counted only a few times. The CDR3 here is CASNSRDGENSNQPQHF. CDR3 nucleotide sequence: TGTGCCAGCAATTCCCGGGACGGAGAAAATAGCAATCAGCCCCAGCATTTT. The chain uses TRBV6-8 and TRBJ1-5; a weak D match, TRBD1 (5 bases). This CDR3 has 17 amino acids. The germline V and J ends were trimmed by 7 bases and 0 bases, with 19 bases remaining between them. Germline V gene data show CDR1 as MNHGY and CDR2 as SAAAGT.

This clonotype was detected many times. The V gene is TRBV21-1, the J gene TRBJ2-7. TRBV21-1 has pseudogene status. This CDR3 is 17 amino acids long. CDR3 bases: TGTGCCAGCATTCGTGGGGAAGTACCAAACCCAACCTACGAGCAGTACTTC. Encoded protein: CASIRGEVPNPTYEQYF.

This clonotype was detected a few times. The chain employs TRBV5-1 and TRBJ2-1, with 9 bases that match TRBD2. The CDR3 sequence is 16 residues long. Trimming removed 5 bases from V and 0 bases from J; junction bases left unmatched: 6. Germline V gives CDR1 SGHRS, CDR2 YFSETQ. In DNA form, the CDR3 reads TGCGCCAGCAGGCTTAGCGGGGGCAACTCCTACAATGAGCAGTTCTTC. Translated: CASRLSGGNSYNEQFF.

J is TRBJ2-5 and V is TRBV7-9, with a weak D call TRBD2 (6 bases). V gave up 5 bases and J gave up 0 bases, with 10 bases separating them. The CDR3 consists of 14 residues. Germline values: CDR1 SEHNR, CDR2 FQNEAQ (reference sequence). The CDR3 sequence: CASSPRRDQETQYF. DNA of the CDR3: TGTGCCAGCAGCCCTAGGAGGGACCAAGAGACCCAGTACTTC.

This clonotype showed up just a few times. This chain uses TRBV20-1 with TRBJ2-3; tentative D call: TRBD2 (6 bases). V lost 1 base and J 1 base, leaving 12 bases between the germline ends. Germline V CDR1 and CDR2: DFQATT, SNEGSKA (reference sequence). This CDR3 has 15 residues. In DNA form, the CDR3 reads TGCAGTGCTAGAGCGGGAGCGACTCGCACAGATACGCAGTATTTT. It codes for CSARAGATRTDTQYF.

This clonotype was seen ten or more times. The chain has TRBV20-1 and TRBJ2-1, with 7 bases identical to TRBD2. The CDR3 covers 15 residues. Germline values: CDR1 DFQATT, CDR2 SNEGSKA (reference sequence). V lost 2 bases and J lost 0; bases outside the gene matches: 4. The CDR3 region is CSARSGRVSYNEQFF. CDR3 nucleotide sequence: TGCAGTGCTAGATCAGGGAGGGTCTCCTACAATGAGCAGTTCTTC.

This clonotype was seen many times. The chain employs TRBV20-1 and TRBJ1-5, with 9 bases identical to TRBD1. The V gene end was trimmed by 6 bases and the J gene end by 6 bases; junction bases not matched to a gene: 12. Germline loops: CDR1 DFQATT, CDR2 SNEGSKA (reference sequence). The CDR3 spans 15 residues. The CDR3 loop is CSAPPPGQGTQPQHF. CDR3 nucleotides: TGCAGTGCCCCCCCCCCGGGACAGGGCACTCAGCCCCAGCATTTT.

This clonotype was counted at least ten times. The J gene is TRBJ2-1, the V gene TRBV25-1; D may be TRBD1 (6 bases). V lost 5 bases and J 0 bases, leaving 11 bases between the germline ends. Germline V CDR1 and CDR2: MGHDK, SYGVNS. The CDR3 is made up of 15 amino acids. Here the CDR3 reads CASSLDRTSYNEQFF. CDR3 DNA sequence: TGTGCCAGCAGTCTCGACAGGACCTCCTACAATGAGCAGTTCTTC.

The chain employs TRBV19 and TRBJ2-2; 10 bases line up with TRBD1. The CDR3 runs 18 residues. Germline V gene data show CDR1 as LNHDA and CDR2 as SQIVND (reference sequence). V lost 5 bases to trimming and J lost 1 base; unmatched junction nucleotides: 10. Written as DNA, the CDR3 is TGTGCCAGTAGTTCACTGCTCCGGGACAGGGGGAACACCGGGGAGCTGTTTTTT. It translates to CASSSLLRDRGNTGELFF.

In its sample, this clonotype was seen a few times. The chain is built from TRBV7-2 and TRBJ2-7; 9 bases line up with TRBD1. This CDR3 region has 14 residues. V lost 1 base, J lost 7 bases, and 5 bases stayed unmatched. Looked up from germline, CDR1 is SGHTA and CDR2 is FQGNSA. This chain's CDR3 is CASSLGTGVGEQYF. For the CDR3, the DNA is TGTGCCAGCAGCTTAGGGACAGGGGTCGGGGAGCAGTACTTC.